Given below is one T cell receptor (beta chain) in context. The specificity of this receptor is unknown. Base quality data are lacking; no much larger clone is found one base away. The CDR3 regions of human TCRbeta chains were analyzed by immunosequencing. The authors processed their data as follows. TCRs in the repertoires were matched against a reference library of SARS-CoV-2-specific TCRs that had been generated with the MIRA antigen-specificity platform. Breadth was defined as the fraction of unique TCRs that were SARS-CoV-2-associated, and depth was defined as the fraction of total T cells that were SARS-CoV-2-associated. Using the MIRA data, each spike-specific TCR was assigned both to the spike region to which the TCR was reactive and to a CD4 or CD8 class. Log10-transformed breadth and depth values were compared by one-way ANOVA with Sidak's multiple comparisons tests. The table was pulled from immuneACCESS by TCRdb, which kept in-frame rearrangements only. Such tables lose some clones; where checked, under half of the loss comes from unresolved V genes, and the rest has no known cause. V, J and clone size reflect that table, while D and trimming were determined from the DNA. This sample gives more than 65,000 clones in total; approximately 87% of them show up just once. The ten largest clones capture around 6.7% of the sample.

The entry originates in a study of T cell responses to AZD1222 COVID-19 vaccine (dated by TCRdb to 2020 to 2023). A note on the overall study: AZD1222 recipients whose second dose came at about 4 weeks and those whose second dose came at about 12 weeks were combined into one group, since spike-specific TCR depth and breadth did not differ between the two schedules. TCR sequencing covered 233 trial participants: 200 to 220 given two doses of AZD1222 and 26 given two doses of MenACWY control vaccine. Enrollment into the trials was organized by age into subgroups of 18-55, 56-69 and 70-plus years, and those subgroups contained about 160, 30 and 59 TCR-sequenced participants, respectively. Broader findings and caveats from the paper: Spike-specific TCR breadth and depth rose significantly after two AZD1222 doses compared with day 0 and with MenACWY recipients. The whole spike protein was spanned by vaccine-associated CD4 TCRs, and dominant responses were seen in regions 160-218 and 743-854. Conclusions about previously exposed vaccinees are limited because only six or seven AZD1222 recipients were SARS-CoV-2 seropositive at baseline. In the small 56-69-year group, the increase in depth fell short of significance, most likely because of low power. Most participants were white British and females outnumbered males, and the authors suggested that clonal diversity may have been underestimated. Because no day 14 peak-response samples were available, the repertoires could be characterized only after the peak T cell response. Reportedly, close to half of the unique spike-specific TCRs recognized epitopes lying outside the regions that are mutated in the B.1.351 and B.1.1.7 variants.

The germline V gene (reference sequence) yields MNHNY for CDR1 and SVGAGI for CDR2. The cysteine opens and the phenylalanine closes a CDR3 of 14 amino acids. The read is trimmed to its CDR3 DNA, 42 bases read in frame from base 1. At the junction V is shortened by 1 base and J by 0 bases, with 7 bases in between. The time point label for this specimen denotes: baseline before first vaccination. Vaccinee samples were obtained from the UK trials COV001 and COV002, which included a single-blind randomized controlled phase 2/3 trial of AZD1222 (ChAdOx1 nCoV-19) in healthy adults. For TCRbeta chain sequencing, PBMC samples from trial participants were taken at day 0 and at day 28 after the second dose.

The chain couples TRBV6-6 to TRBJ2-7; the D gene is perhaps TRBD2, from 6 matching bases. The clonotype was recovered from an adult in good health. This sample comprised peripheral blood, obtained on day 0 of AZD1222 vaccination. Read as DNA, the sequence is TGTGCCAGCAGTTACTTCGGGAGCTCCTACGAGCAGTACTTC. Its product reads: CASSYFGSSYEQYF.